The 15 T cell receptor beta chains listed next were all sequenced from one sample in a study of blood T cell repertoires in COVID-19. Assay: immunoSEQ multiplex PCR; the TCRdb copy retains only in-frame clones and omits some. The sample yields approximately 81,000 clones, roughly 86% seen once. Sequenced: peripheral blood. Receptor source: a human donor in a cohort sampled during active COVID-19.

This chain joins TRBV5-1 and TRBJ1-1; maybe TRBD1 (5 bases). The V gene lost 4 bases and the J gene lost 2 bases, with 9 bases spanning the gap. The CDR3 has 13 amino acids. From germline, CDR1 is SGHRS and CDR2 YFSETQ. CDR3 bases: TGCGCCAGCAGCCAAGGGGAAAACACTGAAGCTTTCTTT. This codes for CASSQGENTEAFF.

This chain joins TRBV9 and TRBJ2-6, with TRBD2 matching 11 bases. The junction had 6 bases not matched to a gene; V was cut back by 4 bases and J by 0 bases. The CDR3 is made up of 18 amino acids. Germline V gene lookup returns CDR1 SGDLS and CDR2 YYNGEE. The CDR3 region is CASSPRLAGNSGANVLTF. CDR3 coding DNA: TGTGCCAGCAGCCCCCGACTAGCGGGGAACTCTGGGGCCAACGTCCTGACTTTC.

The rearrangement uses TRBV28 and TRBJ2-7; 7 nucleotides align to TRBD1. The germline V gene has CDR1 MDHEN and CDR2 SYDVKM. This CDR3 has 16 amino acids. Germline trimming cut 5 bases from V and 7 bases from J; bases unmatched to any gene: 17. The CDR3 loop reads CASSAPQATGHREQYF. As DNA, the CDR3 is TGTGCCAGCAGTGCCCCTCAGGCGACAGGGCATCGGGAGCAGTACTTC. Combining the CDR3 with reference TRBV28 and TRBJ2-7 gives the whole variable domain DVKVTQSSRYLVKRTGEKVFLECVQDMDHENMFWYRQDPGLGLRLIYFSYDVKMKEKGDIPEGYSVSREKKERFSLILESASTNQTSMYLCASSAPQATGHREQYFGPGTRLTVT.

The DNA for the CDR3 is TGTGCCAGCAGTTACTCATTGGGGGCCGGTTGGGAGCAGTACTTC. Translated: CASSYSLGAGWEQYF. This chain joins TRBV6-5 and TRBJ2-7; D is perhaps TRBD1 (6 bases). The CDR3 contains 15 residues. V lost 0 bases and J 7 bases, leaving 16 bases between the germline ends. CDR1 is MNHEY, CDR2 SVGAGI, per germline.

The V and J genes are TRBV6-5 and TRBJ1-6; D is ambiguous. The CDR3 consists of 14 residues. Per the germline V gene, CDR1 is MNHEY and CDR2 is SVGAGI. V gave up 7 bases and J gave up 9 bases, with 16 bases separating them. Written as DNA, the CDR3 is TGTGCCAGCACCCAACTGGGCCTTTTTTCACCCCTCCACTTT. Protein product: CASTQLGLFSPLHF.

The sample holds one count of this clone. The chain carries TRBV27 and TRBJ2-7, with TRBD1 identical over 7 bases. The CDR3 runs to 14 residues. With V trimmed by 6 bases and J by 0 bases, 5 bases remained unmatched. The germline V gene encodes CDR1 MNHEY and CDR2 SMNVEV (reference sequence). The CDR3 region has the DNA TGTGCCAGCAGAACGGACAGGTCCTCCTACGAGCAGTACTTC. Translation gives CASRTDRSSYEQYF.

The chain links TRBV5-4 to TRBJ1-4; D gene ambiguous. The CDR3 loop spans 13 amino acids. In germline, CDR1 is SGHNT, CDR2 YYREEE (reference sequence). Trimming left V 1 base short and J 8 bases short, with 9 bases between. CDR3 amino acids: CASSLWRNEKLFF. CDR3 sequence (DNA): TGTGCCAGCAGCTTGTGGCGGAACGAAAAACTGTTTTTT. The full variable domain, its missing parts supplied by reference TRBV5-4 and TRBJ1-4, is ETGVTQSPTHLIKTRGQQVTLRCSSQSGHNTVSWYQQALGQGPQFIFQYYREEENGRGNFPPRFSGLQFPNYSSELNVNALELDDSALYLCASSLWRNEKLFFGSGTQLSVL.

The chain uses TRBV10-3 and TRBJ2-7; D is unclear. The CDR3 contains 14 residues. V lost 2 bases and J 2 bases, leaving 10 bases between the germline ends. CDR1 and CDR2 from the germline V gene are ENHRY and SYGVKD. CDR3: CAISEGQMTYEQYF. The CDR3 region has the DNA TGTGCCATCAGTGAGGGGCAGATGACCTACGAGCAGTACTTC.

The rearrangement joins TRBV5-4 to TRBJ2-7; 7 nucleotides line up with TRBD2. The ends lost 1 base at V and 6 bases at J; junction bases unmatched: 7. Germline CDR1 reads SGHNT; CDR2 reads YYREEE (reference sequence). This CDR3 region has 14 residues. CDR3 loop: CASSLRGRVVEQYF. For the CDR3, the DNA is TGTGCCAGCAGCTTGCGGGGGAGGGTGGTCGAGCAGTACTTC. The full variable domain, with the rest looked up from reference TRBV5-4 and TRBJ2-7, is ETGVTQSPTHLIKTRGQQVTLRCSSQSGHNTVSWYQQALGQGPQFIFQYYREEENGRGNFPPRFSGLQFPNYSSELNVNALELDDSALYLCASSLRGRVVEQYFGPGTRLTVT.

This clone was seen once. The rearrangement joins TRBV4-3 to TRBJ1-1; a weak D match, TRBD1 (5 bases). CDR1 is LGHNA and CDR2 is YSLEER in the germline V gene. The CDR3 consists of 14 residues. Trimming shortened V by 0 bases and J by 3 bases, and 8 bases separated the two germline ends. The CDR3 coding sequence is TGCGCCAGCAGCCAAGACAGGGCTTACACTGAAGCTTTCTTT. Translation gives CASSQDRAYTEAFF.

The chain uses TRBV5-1 and TRBJ2-1; 7 bases are shared with TRBD2. Germline CDR1 reads SGHRS; CDR2 reads YFSETQ. This CDR3 has 15 amino acids. The V and J ends lost 2 bases and 0 bases, in that order; junction bases with no gene match: 2. In DNA form, the CDR3 reads TGCGCCAGCAGCTTTGGGGAGGGCTCCTACAATGAGCAGTTCTTC. Its protein product is CASSFGEGSYNEQFF.

The V gene is TRBV4-2, the J gene TRBJ1-5, with D tentatively TRBD1 (5 bases). Trimming pared 0 bases from V and 7 bases from J, leaving 13 bases between. The CDR3 is 15 residues long. Per the germline V gene, CDR1 is LGHNA and CDR2 is YNFKEQ. CDR3 bases: TGTGCCAGCAGCCAAGAGTGGCAGGGATACCAGCCCCAGCATTTT. This sequence encodes CASSQEWQGYQPQHF.

V usage is TRBV13 and J usage is TRBJ2-7, with 11 bases aligning to TRBD2. The trim removed 4 bases at V and 3 bases at J, leaving 11 bases unmatched. Germline CDR1 PRHDT, CDR2 FYEKMQ (reference sequence). CDR3 length: 17 amino acids. CDR3 in amino acids: CASSSLLLAGGSYEQYF. CDR3 nucleotide sequence: TGTGCCAGCAGCTCCCTGTTGCTAGCGGGGGGTAGCTACGAGCAGTACTTC.

About this clone itself: An end of the junction does not agree with germline; a read error may underlie this. V is TRBV7-7 and J is TRBJ2-7, with 10 bases lining up with TRBD1. Germline CDR1 and CDR2: SSHAT and FNYEAQ (reference sequence). There are 15 residues in the CDR3. CDR3 sequence (DNA): TGTGCTAGCAGCGTCGGGACAGGGGCCTCCTACGAGCAGTACTTC. Protein sequence: CASSVGTGASYEQYF.

The table lists this clone with a count of one. This chain joins TRBV3-1 (or the pseudogene TRBV3-2) and TRBJ2-3; possible D gene TRBD2, 6 bases. This CDR3 has 16 residues. Germline V gives CDR1 LGHDT, CDR2 YNNKEL (reference sequence). Deletions cut 1 base from V and 5 bases from J, with 16 bases between. The CDR3 here is CASSQGFRRLEDTQYF. DNA for the CDR3: TGTGCCAGCAGCCAAGGTTTTCGGCGACTAGAAGATACGCAGTATTTT.